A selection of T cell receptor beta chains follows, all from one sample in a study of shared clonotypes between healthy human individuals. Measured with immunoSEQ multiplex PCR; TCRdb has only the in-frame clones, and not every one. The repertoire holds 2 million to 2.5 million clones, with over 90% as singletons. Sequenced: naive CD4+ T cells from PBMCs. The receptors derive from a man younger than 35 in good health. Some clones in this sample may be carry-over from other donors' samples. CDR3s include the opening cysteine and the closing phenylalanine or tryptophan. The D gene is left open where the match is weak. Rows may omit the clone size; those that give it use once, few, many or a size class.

cdr3_aa: CASRQGGTGELFF
cdr3_nt: TGTGCCAGCAGACAGGGAGGGACCGGGGAGCTGTTTTTT
v_call: TRBV28
clone_size: -
d_call: -
j_call: TRBJ2-2

cdr3_aa: CASSERATQETQYF
cdr3_nt: TGTGCCAGCAGTGAACGGGCAACCCAAGAGACCCAGTACTTC
v_call: TRBV2
clone_size: once
d_call: -
j_call: TRBJ2-5

cdr3_aa: CASSPPVRGLRETQYF
cdr3_nt: TGTGCCAGCAGTCCCCCTGTGCGGGGTTTGCGGGAGACCCAGTACTTC
v_call: TRBV28
clone_size: -
d_call: -
j_call: TRBJ2-5

cdr3_aa: CASIWTSGSDEQFF
cdr3_nt: TGTGCCAGCATTTGGACTAGCGGGAGTGATGAGCAGTTCTTC
v_call: TRBV28
clone_size: -
d_call: TRBD2
j_call: TRBJ2-1

cdr3_aa: CASSSPGLPNEKLFF
cdr3_nt: TGTGCCAGCAGCTCACCGGGACTGCCGAATGAAAAACTGTTTTTT
v_call: TRBV7-8
clone_size: -
d_call: -
j_call: TRBJ1-4

cdr3_aa: CGGARTEAFF
cdr3_nt: TGTGGGGGGGCGAGGACTGAAGCTTTCTTT
v_call: TRBV30
clone_size: -
d_call: -
j_call: TRBJ1-1

cdr3_aa: CASSLRGGNTGELFF
cdr3_nt: TGTGCCAGCAGCTTAAGAGGGGGGAACACCGGGGAGCTGTTTTTT
v_call: TRBV7-3
clone_size: -
d_call: -
j_call: TRBJ2-2

cdr3_aa: CASSVEWGRSGRARNEQFF
cdr3_nt: TGTGCCAGCAGCGTAGAGTGGGGGCGGAGCGGGAGGGCTAGAAATGAGCAGTTCTTC
v_call: TRBV9
clone_size: -
d_call: TRBD2
j_call: TRBJ2-1

cdr3_aa: CASSYDSYNEQFF
cdr3_nt: TGTGCCAGCAGTTATGACAGCTACAATGAGCAGTTCTTC
v_call: TRBV6-1
clone_size: -
d_call: -
j_call: TRBJ2-1

cdr3_aa: CSVEEGLGEQYF
cdr3_nt: TGCAGCGTTGAAGAGGGGTTGGGCGAGCAGTACTTC
v_call: TRBV29-1
clone_size: -
d_call: -
j_call: TRBJ2-7

cdr3_aa: CASTRDLGSYEQYF
cdr3_nt: TGTGCCAGCACGAGGGACTTGGGGTCCTACGAGCAGTACTTC
v_call: TRBV28
clone_size: -
d_call: -
j_call: TRBJ2-7

cdr3_aa: CASSPGSPGSGNTIYF
cdr3_nt: TGTGCCAGCAGCCCCGGGTCCCCCGGCTCTGGAAACACCATATATTTT
v_call: TRBV7-2
clone_size: once
d_call: -
j_call: TRBJ1-3

cdr3_aa: CASSPDRVSYEQYF
cdr3_nt: TGCGCCAGCAGCCCGGACAGGGTATCCTACGAGCAGTACTTC
v_call: TRBV5-1
clone_size: -
d_call: TRBD1
j_call: TRBJ2-7

cdr3_aa: CASSERAGGSGEQYF
cdr3_nt: TGTGCCAGCAGTGAACGGGCGGGAGGATCGGGAGAGCAGTACTTC
v_call: TRBV6-1
clone_size: once
d_call: TRBD2
j_call: TRBJ2-7

cdr3_aa: CASSPPGTGIINTEAFF
cdr3_nt: TGTGCCAGCTCACCCCCCGGGACAGGGATTATTAACACTGAAGCTTTCTTT
v_call: TRBV18
clone_size: -
d_call: TRBD1
j_call: TRBJ1-1

cdr3_aa: CASSLLTGKTQYF
cdr3_nt: TGTGCCAGCAGCTTGTTAACCGGGAAGACCCAGTACTTC
v_call: TRBV5-6
clone_size: -
d_call: -
j_call: TRBJ2-5

cdr3_aa: CSVRAEYEQYF
cdr3_nt: TGCAGTGTGCGCGCGGAGTACGAGCAGTACTTC
v_call: TRBV20-1
clone_size: -
d_call: -
j_call: TRBJ2-7

cdr3_aa: CAISDAKGQTYNEQFF
cdr3_nt: TGTGCCATCAGTGACGCAAAGGGACAGACCTACAATGAGCAGTTCTTC
v_call: TRBV10-3
clone_size: -
d_call: TRBD1
j_call: TRBJ2-1

cdr3_aa: CASSPGGPRNEQFF
cdr3_nt: TGTGCCAGCAGCCCCGGGGGGCCCCGCAATGAGCAGTTCTTC
v_call: TRBV28
clone_size: once
d_call: -
j_call: TRBJ2-1

cdr3_aa: CASSNGWEQYF
cdr3_nt: TGTGCCAGCAGCAACGGGTGGGAGCAGTACTTC
v_call: TRBV6-5
clone_size: -
d_call: -
j_call: TRBJ2-7

cdr3_aa: CASSLRGSGPYEQYF
cdr3_nt: TGTGCCAGCAGCCTCAGGGGGAGCGGTCCCTACGAGCAGTACTTC
v_call: TRBV7-2
clone_size: once
d_call: TRBD1
j_call: TRBJ2-7

cdr3_aa: CASSTGTHSGNTIYF
cdr3_nt: TGTGCCAGCAGCACCGGGACACACTCTGGAAACACCATATATTTT
v_call: TRBV25-1
clone_size: -
d_call: -
j_call: TRBJ1-3

cdr3_aa: CASVSTENTEAFF
cdr3_nt: TGTGCTAGTGTCTCGACGGAGAACACTGAAGCTTTCTTT
v_call: TRBV12-5
clone_size: -
d_call: -
j_call: TRBJ1-1

cdr3_aa: CASSSGTVNYGYTF
cdr3_nt: TGTGCCAGCAGCTCGGGGACGGTAAACTATGGCTACACCTTC
v_call: TRBV7-9
clone_size: -
d_call: -
j_call: TRBJ1-2

cdr3_aa: CASRGTSYGYTF
cdr3_nt: TGTGCCAGCAGAGGGACGTCCTATGGCTACACCTTC
v_call: TRBV28
clone_size: -
d_call: -
j_call: TRBJ1-2

cdr3_aa: CSVAKTSGRDYEQYF
cdr3_nt: TGCAGCGTTGCCAAGACTAGCGGGAGGGACTACGAGCAGTACTTC
v_call: TRBV29-1
clone_size: -
d_call: TRBD2
j_call: TRBJ2-7

cdr3_aa: CATSSLQTDTQYF
cdr3_nt: TGTGCCACCAGCAGCCTACAAACAGATACGCAGTATTTT
v_call: TRBV15
clone_size: -
d_call: -
j_call: TRBJ2-3

cdr3_aa: CASSLGEATGELFF
cdr3_nt: TGCGCCAGCAGCTTAGGAGAGGCCACCGGGGAGCTGTTTTTT
v_call: TRBV5-1
clone_size: -
d_call: -
j_call: TRBJ2-2

cdr3_aa: CASHRQGRNQPQHF
cdr3_nt: TGTGCCAGTCATAGACAGGGACGGAATCAGCCCCAGCATTTT
v_call: TRBV19
clone_size: -
d_call: TRBD1
j_call: TRBJ1-5

cdr3_aa: CASSLHRNTGELFF
cdr3_nt: TGTGCCAGCAGCCTCCACAGGAACACCGGGGAGCTGTTTTTT
v_call: TRBV7-2
clone_size: -
d_call: -
j_call: TRBJ2-2

cdr3_aa: CAWSSGQGKIHTEAFF
cdr3_nt: TGTGCCTGGAGTTCTGGACAGGGAAAAATTCACACTGAAGCTTTCTTT
v_call: TRBV30
clone_size: -
d_call: TRBD1
j_call: TRBJ1-1

cdr3_aa: CAISGTENTGELFF
cdr3_nt: TGTGCCATCTCCGGGACAGAGAACACCGGGGAGCTGTTTTTT
v_call: TRBV10-3
clone_size: -
d_call: TRBD1
j_call: TRBJ2-2

cdr3_aa: CASSFGPILHTQYF
cdr3_nt: TGTGCCAGCAGTTTTGGGCCTATCCTTCATACGCAGTATTTT
v_call: TRBV28
clone_size: -
d_call: -
j_call: TRBJ2-3

cdr3_aa: CASSPSTDTQYF
cdr3_nt: TGTGCCAGCAGTCCTTCCACAGATACGCAGTATTTT
v_call: TRBV27
clone_size: -
d_call: -
j_call: TRBJ2-3

cdr3_aa: CASTGTPTPLGDTQYF
cdr3_nt: TGTGCCAGCACCGGCACCCCAACGCCGCTGGGAGATACGCAGTATTTT
v_call: TRBV28
clone_size: -
d_call: -
j_call: TRBJ2-3

cdr3_aa: CASSVDGSSYNEQFF
cdr3_nt: TGTGCCAGCAGTGTGGACGGGAGCTCCTACAATGAGCAGTTCTTC
v_call: TRBV2
clone_size: -
d_call: -
j_call: TRBJ2-1

cdr3_aa: CSVEDPRSSYNEQFF
cdr3_nt: TGCAGCGTTGAAGATCCCAGAAGCTCCTACAATGAGCAGTTCTTC
v_call: TRBV29-1
clone_size: once
d_call: -
j_call: TRBJ2-1

cdr3_aa: CASSPDVLETQYF
cdr3_nt: TGTGCCAGCTCACCGGATGTCTTAGAGACCCAGTACTTC
v_call: TRBV18
clone_size: -
d_call: -
j_call: TRBJ2-5

cdr3_aa: CASRDGGEQYF
cdr3_nt: TGTGCCAGCAGGGATGGTGGCGAGCAGTACTTC
v_call: TRBV6-5
clone_size: -
d_call: -
j_call: TRBJ2-7

cdr3_aa: CSVVAVAGVGNEQFF
cdr3_nt: TGCAGCGTTGTCGCAGTTGCGGGAGTGGGCAATGAGCAGTTCTTC
v_call: TRBV29-1
clone_size: -
d_call: TRBD2
j_call: TRBJ2-1

cdr3_aa: CASSISSGSTGELFF
cdr3_nt: TGTGCCAGTAGTATCTCTAGCGGGAGTACCGGGGAGCTGTTTTTT
v_call: TRBV19
clone_size: -
d_call: TRBD2
j_call: TRBJ2-2

cdr3_aa: CASTPRQRGELFF
cdr3_nt: TGCGCCAGCACCCCGCGGCAGCGGGGGGAGCTGTTTTTT
v_call: TRBV10-2
clone_size: -
d_call: -
j_call: TRBJ2-2

cdr3_aa: CASSPWTGGGQPQHF
cdr3_nt: TGTGCCAGCAGCCCCTGGACAGGGGGGGGTCAGCCCCAGCATTTT
v_call: TRBV2
clone_size: once
d_call: TRBD1
j_call: TRBJ1-5

cdr3_aa: CASSSRLAGGETQYF
cdr3_nt: TGTGCCAGCAGCTCTCGACTAGCGGGAGGAGAGACCCAGTACTTC
v_call: TRBV9
clone_size: -
d_call: TRBD2
j_call: TRBJ2-5

cdr3_aa: CASSLEAARNSPLHF
cdr3_nt: TGCGCCAGCAGCTTGGAGGCAGCCAGAAATTCACCCCTCCACTTT
v_call: TRBV5-1
clone_size: -
d_call: -
j_call: TRBJ1-6

cdr3_aa: CASSSPGGSYNEQFF
cdr3_nt: TGTGCCAGCAGCTCCCCCGGGGGCTCCTACAATGAGCAGTTCTTC
v_call: TRBV5-4
clone_size: -
d_call: -
j_call: TRBJ2-1

cdr3_aa: CASRGTSGRIYEQYF
cdr3_nt: TGTGCCAGCAGAGGGACTAGCGGGAGAATCTACGAGCAGTACTTC
v_call: TRBV28
clone_size: -
d_call: TRBD2
j_call: TRBJ2-7

cdr3_aa: CASSLFLQSDYGYTF
cdr3_nt: TGCGCCAGCAGCTTGTTTTTACAGTCCGACTATGGCTACACCTTC
v_call: TRBV5-1
clone_size: -
d_call: -
j_call: TRBJ1-2

cdr3_aa: CASTLPLAGVTDTQYF
cdr3_nt: TGTGCCAGCACCCTGCCCCTGGCGGGAGTCACAGATACGCAGTATTTT
v_call: TRBV28
clone_size: -
d_call: TRBD2
j_call: TRBJ2-3

cdr3_aa: CASSIRGIGNTIYF
cdr3_nt: TGTGCCAGTAGTATTCGGGGGATTGGAAACACCATATATTTT
v_call: TRBV19
clone_size: once
d_call: -
j_call: TRBJ1-3

cdr3_aa: CASILGLMAGYTF
cdr3_nt: TGTGCCAGCATCTTGGGTTTAATGGCCGGCTACACCTTC
v_call: TRBV2
clone_size: -
d_call: -
j_call: TRBJ1-2

cdr3_aa: CARDPGYTF
cdr3_nt: TGTGCCAGGGACCCTGGCTACACCTTC
v_call: TRBV27
clone_size: -
d_call: -
j_call: TRBJ1-2

cdr3_aa: CASSLRFFGTRPSYEQYF
cdr3_nt: TGCGCCAGCAGCTTGAGATTTTTTGGGACTAGACCGTCCTACGAGCAGTACTTC
v_call: TRBV5-1
clone_size: -
d_call: TRBD2
j_call: TRBJ2-7

cdr3_aa: CASSLRVVGTEAFF
cdr3_nt: TGTGCCAGCAGTTTAAGGGTAGTTGGTACTGAAGCTTTCTTT
v_call: TRBV28
clone_size: -
d_call: -
j_call: TRBJ1-1

cdr3_aa: CASSRRDTVSGEQYF
cdr3_nt: TGTGCCAGCAGCCGGCGGGACACCGTGAGCGGCGAGCAGTACTTC
v_call: TRBV28
clone_size: -
d_call: -
j_call: TRBJ2-7

cdr3_aa: CASSLAVGADTGELFF
cdr3_nt: TGTGCCAGCAGCTTAGCTGTGGGAGCGGACACCGGGGAGCTGTTTTTT
v_call: TRBV11-1
clone_size: -
d_call: -
j_call: TRBJ2-2

cdr3_aa: CATGLAGWGAYEQYF
cdr3_nt: TGTGCCACCGGACTAGCGGGATGGGGCGCCTACGAGCAGTACTTC
v_call: TRBV7-2
clone_size: once
d_call: TRBD2
j_call: TRBJ2-7

cdr3_aa: CASSLGRTIGGNTIYF
cdr3_nt: TGTGCCAGCAGCTTGGGCAGGACTATCGGTGGAAACACCATATATTTT
v_call: TRBV5-6
clone_size: -
d_call: -
j_call: TRBJ1-3

cdr3_aa: CASSEDQGRYGTEAFF
cdr3_nt: TGTGCCAGCAGTGAAGACCAGGGGAGGTACGGGACTGAAGCTTTCTTT
v_call: TRBV6-1
clone_size: -
d_call: -
j_call: TRBJ1-1

cdr3_aa: CASSVGLEGYNEQFF
cdr3_nt: TGTGCCAGCAGCGTGGGACTAGAAGGGTACAATGAGCAGTTCTTC
v_call: TRBV9
clone_size: -
d_call: TRBD2
j_call: TRBJ2-1